The 32 T cell receptor beta chains in this list originate from one sample, sequenced in a study of spatial heterogeneity in lung cancer. TCRdb fed the 5' RACE reads into MiXCR, producing one record per CDR3 protein. Among tens of thousands of distinct CDR3 sequences, over 7.5% were seen once, and the ten largest hold about a fifth. As for time point: blood at routine non-recurrence follow-up after resection. The source was PBMCs, collected at follow-up. The receptors shown here come from a male donor with early-stage non-small cell lung cancer.

This clonotype has at least ten counts. The V call is TRBV4-3, the J call TRBJ2-1; 15 positions match TRBD2. The germline gives CDR1 LGHNA, CDR2 YSLEER. The CDR3 contains 19 residues. Trimming at V came to 4 bases and at J to 6 bases, leaving 13 bases not matched to a gene. The CDR3 coding sequence is TGCGCCAGCAGCCGTATAGGGACTAGCGGGGGGAGGGTTCTCAATGAGCAGTTCTTC. As protein: CASSRIGTSGGRVLNEQFF.

This clonotype was observed at least ten times. The chain joins TRBV7-2 to TRBJ2-3, with 11 bases identical to TRBD2. CDR1 SGHTA and CDR2 FQGNSA come from the germline V gene. The CDR3 consists of 16 residues. After removal of 6 bases from V and 2 bases from J, the junction contained 7 bases not matched to a gene. Here the CDR3 DNA reads TGTGCCAGCAGACTTAATAGCGGGGGGGCCACAGATACGCAGTATTTT. Translated: CASRLNSGGATDTQYF.

This clonotype was counted many times. The chain carries TRBV10-1 and TRBJ2-7; 10 bases are a match to TRBD2. Germline trimming cut 6 bases from V and 6 bases from J; bases unmatched to any gene: 11. Germline loops: CDR1 WNHNN, CDR2 SYGVQD (reference sequence). This CDR3 contains 15 residues. Written as DNA, the CDR3 is TGCGCCAGCAGCGAGGGACTAGCGAGTCCCTCCGAGCAGTACTTC. Amino acid sequence: CASSEGLASPSEQYF.

The chain recombines TRBV5-6 with TRBJ1-6; D is perhaps TRBD1 (5 bases). The CDR3 runs 17 residues. Germline values: CDR1 SGHDT, CDR2 YYEEEE. Trimming took off 1 base at V and 3 bases at J, with 14 bases between the two ends. CDR3 amino acids: CASSLREGFFYNSPLHF. CDR3 nucleotides: TGTGCCAGCAGCTTGCGTGAGGGGTTCTTCTATAATTCACCCCTCCACTTT.

The table lists this clonotype with many counts. J is TRBJ2-6 and V is TRBV7-9; D gene uncertain. V lost 4 bases and J lost 0, with 7 bases in between. CDR3 length equals 15 residues. Germline V lookup: CDR1 SEHNR, CDR2 FQNEAQ (reference sequence). The CDR3: CASSSDFSGANVLTF. The CDR3 coding sequence is TGTGCCAGCAGCTCTGACTTCTCTGGGGCCAACGTCCTGACTTTC.

This clonotype was counted a few times. The J gene is TRBJ2-1, the V gene TRBV20-1; 10 bases fit TRBD2. J lost 0 bases, V lost 2 bases, and 7 bases had no gene match. The V gene's germline CDR1 is DFQATT and CDR2 SNEGSKA (reference sequence). The CDR3 has 17 residues. The CDR3 protein is CSARSGGEPISYNEQFF. In DNA, the CDR3 is TGCAGTGCTAGAAGCGGGGGGGAACCGATCTCCTACAATGAGCAGTTCTTC.

This clonotype appeared many times. The genes are TRBV9 and TRBJ2-3; D gene ambiguous. Germline V lookup: CDR1 SGDLS, CDR2 YYNGEE. There are 13 residues in the CDR3. Trimming cost V 6 bases and J 6 bases, with 14 bases left between them. The CDR3 reads CASTPRVSDTQYF. CDR3 DNA: TGTGCCAGCACCCCCCGGGTATCCGATACGCAGTATTTT.

The chain uses TRBV6-2 or TRBV6-3 and TRBJ1-5; D unclear. The CDR3 length is 14 residues. CDR1 and CDR2 from the germline V gene are MNHEY and SVGEGT. V lost 2 bases and J lost 0, with 5 bases in between. For the CDR3, the DNA is TGTGCCAGCAGTTACGGCAGTAGCAATCAGCCCCAGCATTTT. Translating it yields CASSYGSSNQPQHF.

This clonotype has a count of ten or more. This chain links TRBV2 with TRBJ1-2, with a weak D call TRBD1 (5 bases). Trimming stripped 4 bases from V and 6 bases from J, with 12 bases between. This CDR3 has 13 residues. In germline, CDR1 is SNHLY, CDR2 FYNNEI. This CDR3 reads CASSVQGADGYTF. CDR3 nucleotide sequence: TGTGCCAGCAGTGTTCAGGGCGCGGATGGCTACACCTTC. The complete variable domain, with remaining parts taken from reference TRBV2 and TRBJ1-2, reads EPEVTQTPSHQVTQMGQEVILRCVPISNHLYFYWYRQILGQKVEFLVSFYNNEISEKSEIFDDQFSVERPDGSNFTLKIRSTKLEDSAMYFCASSVQGADGYTFGSGTRLTVV.

V is TRBV19 and J is TRBJ1-6; D is undetermined. Germline V CDR1 and CDR2: LNHDA, SQIVND (reference sequence). Trimming took off 7 bases at V and 7 bases at J, with 14 bases between the two ends. The CDR3 contains 14 residues. The CDR3 protein is CASNAWMENSPLHF. The CDR3 DNA follows: TGTGCCAGTAATGCATGGATGGAGAATTCACCCCTCCACTTT.

This clonotype appeared many times. The chain carries TRBV7-6 and TRBJ2-2; 8 bases are shared with TRBD1. V gave up 5 bases and J gave up 5 bases; unmatched junction bases: 7. The CDR3 loop spans 15 amino acids. The germline CDR1 and CDR2 sequences are SGHVS and FNYEAQ. The chain's CDR3 is CASSPSGGRTGELFF. CDR3 sequence (DNA): TGTGCCAGCAGCCCGTCAGGGGGCAGGACCGGGGAGCTGTTTTTT.

This clonotype was counted many times. The chain is built from TRBV5-1 and TRBJ2-3, with D tentatively TRBD1 (6 bases). The CDR3 has 15 amino acids. V lost 4 bases and J lost 5, with 17 bases in between. Germline V gene lookup returns CDR1 SGHRS and CDR2 YFSETQ. Here the CDR3 DNA reads TGCGCCAGCAGCCAAACAGGGCTTCAGGGAGATACGCAGTATTTT. Protein product: CASSQTGLQGDTQYF.

This clonotype was seen repeatedly, ten times or more. The V call is TRBV10-2, the J call TRBJ1-5, with a tentative D call TRBD1 (5 bases). The V gene's germline CDR1 is WSHSY and CDR2 SAAADI. This CDR3 is built from 18 residues. Trimming took 3 bases from V and 7 from J, leaving 25 bases between them. The CDR3 reads CASSERGPPPPPRQPQHF. Written as DNA, the CDR3 is TGCGCCAGCAGTGAAAGGGGCCCCCCGCCCCCCCCTCGCCAGCCCCAGCATTTT.

This chain uses TRBV19 with TRBJ1-1; 9 bases align to TRBD1. The CDR3 runs 14 residues. V trimming: 5 bases; J trimming: 4 bases; junction bases outside the gene matches: 5. Germline assignment: CDR1 LNHDA and CDR2 SQIVND (reference sequence). The chain's CDR3 is CASSADRGGTEAFF. The CDR3 nucleotides are TGTGCCAGTAGTGCGGACAGGGGCGGCACTGAAGCTTTCTTT.

This clonotype turned up a few times. The chain is built from TRBV2 and TRBJ2-7; 7 bases map to TRBD1. Trimming cost V 6 bases and J 2 bases; bases outside gene matches: 7. The CDR3 is made up of 14 amino acids. Germline V CDR1 and CDR2: SNHLY, FYNNEI. As DNA, the CDR3 is TGTGCCAGCAGATTGGGACAGCTAACCTACGAGCAGTACTTC. It specifies CASRLGQLTYEQYF.

This clonotype came up a few times. The genes are TRBV10-3 and TRBJ1-5; weak D call: TRBD1 (6 bases). Per germline, CDR1 ENHRY and CDR2 SYGVKD. V lost 6 bases, J lost 7 bases, and 16 bases lay in between. CDR3 length equals 14 residues. CDR3 coding DNA: TGTGCCATCAGCGATAGGACAGTGGGGCAGCCCCAGCATTTT. Translated: CAISDRTVGQPQHF.

V is TRBV15 and J is TRBJ1-3; tentatively, D is TRBD1 (5 bases). The germline V gene has CDR1 LNHNV and CDR2 YYDKDF (reference sequence). This CDR3 has 16 residues. Trimming took off 4 bases at V and 1 base at J, with 14 bases between the two ends. CDR3 bases: TGTGCCACCAGCAAGCCGGGGGAACTGTCTGGAAACACCATATATTTT. Its translation: CATSKPGELSGNTIYF.

This clonotype was recorded at least ten times. V usage is TRBV20-1 and J usage is TRBJ2-1; 9 positions agree with TRBD2. The CDR3 contains 15 residues. The germline V gene encodes CDR1 DFQATT and CDR2 SNEGSKA (reference sequence). Unmatched junction bases numbered 6, after V lost 3 bases and J lost 3 bases. The CDR3 reads CSARSPAGGYNEQFF. CDR3 DNA sequence: TGCAGTGCTAGGAGCCCAGCGGGGGGCTACAATGAGCAGTTCTTC.

This clonotype was picked up a small number of times. The rearrangement joins TRBV29-1 to TRBJ2-5, with 10 bases lining up with TRBD1. The germline gives CDR1 SQVTM, CDR2 ANQGSEA. The CDR3 is made up of 14 amino acids. The junction had 5 bases not matched to a gene; V was cut back by 6 bases and J by 1 base. CDR3 coding DNA: TGCAGCGTGCCCGGGACAGGGGCCCAAGAGACCCAGTACTTC. Translated, it gives CSVPGTGAQETQYF. The whole variable domain, remainder taken from reference TRBV29-1 and TRBJ2-5, is SAVISQKPSRDICQRGTSLTIQCQVDSQVTMMFWYRQQPGQSLTLIATANQGSEATYESGFVIDKFPISRPNLTFSTLTVSNMSPEDSSIYLCSVPGTGAQETQYFGPGTRLLVL.

This clonotype was counted a few times. The V call is TRBV5-1, the J call TRBJ2-5, with 9 nucleotides matching TRBD1. CDR3 length: 17 amino acids. V trimming: 0 bases; J trimming: 1 base; junction bases outside the gene matches: 7. Germline CDR1 is SGHRS and CDR2 is YFSETQ. This CDR3 reads CASSLGTGDPLQETQYF. The CDR3 coding sequence is TGCGCCAGCAGCTTGGGGACAGGGGACCCACTCCAAGAGACCCAGTACTTC.

This clonotype was counted many times. J is TRBJ2-3 and V is TRBV28, with TRBD2 matching over 11 bases. Germline CDR1 is MDHEN and CDR2 is SYDVKM. V trimming: 4 bases; J trimming: 5 bases; junction bases outside the gene matches: 14. The CDR3 length is 18 residues. CDR3 sequence reads: CASSSLGVAGGLGDTQYF. In DNA, the CDR3 is TGTGCCAGCAGTTCCCTAGGAGTAGCGGGGGGGCTGGGAGATACGCAGTATTTT.

The V gene is TRBV9, the J gene TRBJ1-6; D is unclear. Germline loops: CDR1 SGDLS, CDR2 YYNGEE. This CDR3 has 15 amino acids. Trimming removed 0 bases at V and 7 bases at J, with 11 bases between. CDR3 in amino acids: CASSVGGIGNSPLHF. CDR3 sequence (DNA): TGTGCCAGCAGCGTAGGGGGTATTGGGAATTCACCCCTCCACTTT.

The chain carries TRBV6-2 or TRBV6-3 and TRBJ2-4; 8 bases agree with TRBD2. The germline gives CDR1 MNHEY, CDR2 SVGEGT. V gave up 0 bases and J gave up 0 bases; unmatched junction bases: 10. The CDR3 is 19 residues long. CDR3 in amino acids: CASSYSIPSGFLAKNIQYF. The DNA for the CDR3 is TGTGCCAGCAGTTACTCGATCCCTAGCGGGTTTTTAGCCAAAAACATTCAGTACTTC.

This clonotype was detected ten times or more. The chain's CDR3 is CASSKIARDGNTGELFF. The CDR3 DNA follows: TGCGCCAGCAGCAAGATTGCCCGGGACGGCAACACCGGGGAGCTGTTTTTT. The V and J genes are TRBV4-3 and TRBJ2-2; D is possibly TRBD1 or TRBD2 (5 bases each). The CDR3 length is 17 residues. The V gene lost 5 bases and the J gene lost 2 bases, with 18 bases spanning the gap. Germline CDR1 reads LGHNA; CDR2 reads YSLEER.

In its sample, this clonotype was seen many times. The rearrangement joins TRBV6-1 to TRBJ2-5; D unresolved. The CDR3 has 14 residues. The germline CDR1 and CDR2 sequences are MNHNS and SASEGT. Trimming pared 3 bases from V and 4 bases from J, leaving 12 bases between. The CDR3 spells CASSESSIGETQYF. Here the CDR3 DNA reads TGTGCCAGCAGTGAGTCCAGCATTGGAGAGACCCAGTACTTC.

This clonotype was observed many times. Here the CDR3 reads CSVETDSYEQYF. Written as DNA, the CDR3 is TGCAGCGTTGAAACTGACTCCTACGAGCAGTACTTC. The genes are TRBV29-1 and TRBJ2-7; no clear D. Trimming stripped 2 bases from V and 0 bases from J, with 5 bases between. The CDR3 totals 12 residues. Germline V gene sequence: CDR1 SQVTM, CDR2 ANQGSEA.

J is TRBJ2-5 and V is TRBV12-3 or TRBV12-4; 7 bases align to TRBD2. CDR3 length: 13 amino acids. V was clipped by 6 bases and J by 6 bases; unmatched bases: 7. The CDR3 reads CASRTGGRQTQYF. CDR3 DNA: TGTGCCAGCAGGACCGGGGGGAGGCAGACCCAGTACTTC.

This clonotype was counted ten times or more. This rearrangement joins TRBV19 to TRBJ1-5, with D possibly being TRBD1 (6 bases). From germline, CDR1 is LNHDA and CDR2 SQIVND (reference sequence). The CDR3 sequence is 15 residues long. Trimming pared 0 bases from V and 7 bases from J, leaving 13 bases between. In nucleotides, the CDR3 is TGTGCCAGTAGTATAGATGGAACAGGGCGGCAGCCCCAGCATTTT. This gives the protein CASSIDGTGRQPQHF.

Turning to this clonotype: One end of the junction is discordant with germline, which a read error may explain. The chain employs TRBV7-2 and TRBJ1-2; no clear D gene. This CDR3 has 14 residues. Germline lookup yields CDR1 SGHTA and CDR2 FQGNSA. This chain's CDR3 is CVSSLVQNNYGYTF. DNA of the CDR3: TGTGTCAGCAGCTTAGTACAGAATAACTATGGCTACACCTTC.

This clonotype was detected ten times or more. The CDR3 DNA reads TGCGCCAGCAGCCCCCGGGACAGGCGAAATTCACCCCTCCACTTT. The encoded protein is CASSPRDRRNSPLHF. V usage is TRBV5-1 and J usage is TRBJ1-6; 8 nucleotides line up with TRBD1. Germline CDR1 and CDR2: SGHRS and YFSETQ. The CDR3 is 15 residues long. The junction had 7 bases not matched to a gene; V was cut back by 4 bases and J by 7 bases.

This clonotype was observed a few times. The chain links TRBV5-6 to TRBJ1-4, with a weak D call TRBD1 (5 bases). CDR1 and CDR2 (germline): SGHDT, YYEEEE. V lost 1 base to trimming and J lost 4 bases, with 8 bases between them. The CDR3 is 14 residues long. The DNA of the CDR3 is TGTGCCAGCAGCTTGTGGGACGTTAATGAAAAACTGTTTTTT. Translating it yields CASSLWDVNEKLFF.

This clonotype was seen many times. The chain recombines TRBV4-2 with TRBJ2-7; 8 bases map to TRBD2. There are 15 residues in the CDR3. After removal of 8 bases from V and 0 bases from J, the junction contained 9 bases not matched to a gene. In germline, CDR1 is LGHNA, CDR2 YNFKEQ. CDR3 sequence reads: CASGLAGRSSYEQYF. CDR3 DNA sequence: TGTGCCAGCGGCTTAGCGGGGCGGAGCTCCTACGAGCAGTACTTC.